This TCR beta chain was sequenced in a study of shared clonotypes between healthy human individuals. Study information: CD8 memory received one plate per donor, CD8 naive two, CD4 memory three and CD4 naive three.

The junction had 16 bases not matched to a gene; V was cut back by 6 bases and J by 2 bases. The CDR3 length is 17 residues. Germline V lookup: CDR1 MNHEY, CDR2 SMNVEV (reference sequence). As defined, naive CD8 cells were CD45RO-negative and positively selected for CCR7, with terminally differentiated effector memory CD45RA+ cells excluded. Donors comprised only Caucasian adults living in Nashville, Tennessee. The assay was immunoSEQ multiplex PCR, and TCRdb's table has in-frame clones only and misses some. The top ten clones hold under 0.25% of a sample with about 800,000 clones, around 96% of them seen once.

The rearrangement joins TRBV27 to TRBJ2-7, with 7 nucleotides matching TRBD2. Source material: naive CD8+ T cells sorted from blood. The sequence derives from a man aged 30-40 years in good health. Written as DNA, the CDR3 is TGTGCCAGCAGCGCCAGCCGGTCGCGGGAGTTAACCTACGAGCAGTACTTC. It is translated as CASSASRSRELTYEQYF.